Listed below are T cell receptor beta chains from one sample, sequenced in a study of control samples from healthy donors and cancer patients. The assay was immunoSEQ multiplex PCR, and TCRdb's table has in-frame clones only and misses some. The repertoire consists of 120,000 or so clones, with roughly 91% occurring once and the leading ten covering about 8.7%. The sample consisted of blood. The receptors shown here come from a man aged 35 to 55 in good health. Both conserved end residues are part of each CDR3. A D gene is named only where the DNA matches it firmly. For some rows the clone size is stated as once, few or many, or as a class when expanded; others skip it.

size	D	V	J	CDR3	DNA
NA	NA	TRBV7-2	TRBJ2-3	CASSLEWVPRTDTQYF	TGTGCCAGCAGCTTAGAATGGGTCCCGCGCACAGATACGCAGTATTTT
NA	NA	TRBV2	TRBJ1-1	CASRLDPALEAFF	TGTGCCAGCAGACTTGACCCAGCCCTGGAAGCTTTCTTT
once	NA	TRBV11-3	TRBJ2-7	CASSSRVFYEQYF	TGTGCCAGCAGCTCCCGGGTCTTCTACGAGCAGTACTTC
once	NA	TRBV2	TRBJ1-1	CASIGDSMNTEAFF	TGTGCCAGCATTGGGGACTCGATGAACACTGAAGCTTTCTTT
NA	NA	TRBV25-1	TRBJ1-5	CASSSVSNQPQHF	TGTGCCAGCAGTTCAGTTAGCAATCAGCCCCAGCATTTT
NA	NA	TRBV11-1	TRBJ2-7	CASATLAKGSYEQYF	TGTGCCAGCGCTACGTTAGCTAAAGGGTCCTACGAGCAGTACTTC
NA	NA	TRBV2	TRBJ2-5	CASRVGGAETQYF	TGTGCCAGCAGGGTCGGGGGTGCAGAGACCCAGTACTTC
once	NA	TRBV11-3	TRBJ2-7	CASSLVREASLYEQYF	TGTGCCAGCAGCTTAGTTAGGGAAGCATCCCTCTACGAGCAGTACTTC
NA	NA	TRBV7-2	TRBJ2-7	CASSLGRGPSYEQYF	TGTGCCAGCAGCTTAGGGCGGGGACCGTCCTACGAGCAGTACTTC
NA	NA	TRBV6-4	TRBJ2-3	CASSASHAVDTQYF	TGTGCCAGCAGTGCTTCCCACGCAGTAGATACGCAGTATTTT
NA	TRBD1	TRBV11-3	TRBJ2-2	CASSLVTGSSGELFF	TGTGCCAGCAGCTTGGTGACAGGGAGCTCCGGGGAGCTGTTTTTT
NA	NA	TRBV29-1	TRBJ1-1	CSVMPRGAGNTEAFF	TGCAGCGTTATGCCGAGGGGGGCGGGGAACACTGAAGCTTTCTTT
few	NA	TRBV10-1	TRBJ2-7	CASSPAYEQYF	TGCGCCAGCAGTCCAGCCTACGAGCAGTACTTC
NA	TRBD1	TRBV13	TRBJ1-2	CASSLGTAIYGYTF	TGTGCCAGCAGCCTAGGGACAGCCATCTATGGCTACACCTTC
NA	NA	TRBV12-3/TRBV12-4	TRBJ2-7	CASSSPGQEQYF	TGTGCCAGCAGTTCACCTGGACAGGAGCAGTACTTC
NA	TRBD2	TRBV4-1	TRBJ2-3	CASSQGTSGYISTDTQYF	TGCGCCAGCAGCCAAGGAACTAGCGGCTACATAAGCACAGATACGCAGTATTTT
NA	TRBD1	TRBV15	TRBJ2-7	CATSRAYSGTASYEQYF	TGTGCCACCAGCAGAGCGTACTCCGGGACAGCCTCCTACGAGCAGTACTTC
NA	TRBD1	TRBV18	TRBJ1-3	CASSVLPGQGYNTIYF	TGTGCCAGCTCCGTGCTCCCGGGACAGGGTTATAACACCATATATTTT
few	NA	TRBV6-2/TRBV6-3	TRBJ1-5	CASSVPGQPQHF	TGTGCCAGCAGTGTACCGGGTCAGCCCCAGCATTTT
NA	NA	TRBV18	TRBJ2-5	CASSPMFLGANQETQYF	TGTGCCAGCTCACCAATGTTTCTCGGGGCCAACCAAGAGACCCAGTACTTC